The 24 T cell receptor beta chains below come from one sample, sequenced in a study of metastatic and nonmetastatic thyroid tumors. TCRdb re-analyzed the PCR reads using MiXCR. The sample holds 22,000 or so clones, around 15% seen once. None of the patients had undergone any treatment ahead of thyroid surgery. Sample: blood. Receptors originate from a female donor with papillary thyroid cancer or a benign thyroid nodule (not recorded which). Some clones in this sample may be carry-over from other donors' samples.

The table lists this clone with many counts. This sequence joins TRBV2 and TRBJ2-6; D is possibly TRBD1 (6 bases). The CDR3 loop spans 14 amino acids. Germline CDR1 reads SNHLY; CDR2 reads FYNNEI. The ends were cut back, 7 bases at V and 1 base at J, with 8 bases in the middle. DNA for the CDR3: TGTGCCAGCAAGGGGGAATCTGGGGCCAACGTCCTGACTTTC. It translates to CASKGESGANVLTF. The entire variable domain, with the rest obtained from reference TRBV2 and TRBJ2-6, is as follows: EPEVTQTPSHQVTQMGQEVILRCVPISNHLYFYWYRQILGQKVEFLVSFYNNEISEKSEIFDDQFSVERPDGSNFTLKIRSTKLEDSAMYFCASKGESGANVLTFGAGSRLTVL.

This clone was seen many times. The CDR3 sequence: CASSSGWYEQYF. CDR3 nucleotide sequence: TGTGCCAGCAGCTCGGGGTGGTACGAGCAGTACTTC. V is TRBV7-8 and J is TRBJ2-7; the D gene is possibly TRBD2 (5 bases). The V end was cut by 4 bases, the J end by 4 bases, with 8 bases between. Germline CDR1 SGHVS, CDR2 FQNEAQ. CDR3 size: 12 residues.

There are many counts of this clone. This chain joins TRBV6-1 and TRBJ1-2, with 7 bases identical to TRBD1. The CDR3 is made up of 14 amino acids. Trimming at V came to 5 bases and at J to 1 base, leaving 4 bases not matched to a gene. Germline V gene sequence: CDR1 MNHNS, CDR2 SASEGT. The CDR3 DNA is TGTGCCAGCAGTCCCGGGACAGTTAACTATGGCTACACCTTC. Translated, it gives CASSPGTVNYGYTF.

The chain employs TRBV28 and TRBJ1-2, with D perhaps TRBD1 (5 bases). This CDR3 contains 12 residues. CDR1 and CDR2 (germline): MDHEN, SYDVKM. V was pared by 4 bases and J by 8 bases, with 11 bases between. CDR3 in DNA: TGTGCCAGCAGTTCATCGAGGGACGGCTACACCTTC. Protein: CASSSSRDGYTF.

This clone was counted many times. V gene TRBV7-2 combines with J gene TRBJ2-5; D is possibly TRBD2 (6 bases). Trimming left V 1 base short and J 6 bases short, with 12 bases between. This CDR3 has 14 residues. Germline CDR1 reads SGHTA; CDR2 reads FQGNSA. The CDR3 DNA reads TGTGCCAGCAGCTTAGGGGGGGATTCGAAGACCCAGTACTTC. It codes for CASSLGGDSKTQYF. The full variable domain, with the rest looked up from reference TRBV7-2 and TRBJ2-5, is GAGVSQSPSNKVTEKGKDVELRCDPISGHTALYWYRQSLGQGLEFLIYFQGNSAPDKSGLPSDRFSAERTGGSVSTLTIQRTQQEDSAVYLCASSLGGDSKTQYFGPGTRLLVL.

The chain couples TRBV9 to TRBJ2-5, with 11 nucleotides matching TRBD2. The CDR3 has 15 amino acids. Looked up from germline, CDR1 is SGDLS and CDR2 is YYNGEE. With V trimmed by 0 bases and J by 5 bases, 3 bases remained unmatched. The CDR3 sequence: CASSVDSGRGETQYF. The CDR3 region has the DNA TGTGCCAGCAGCGTAGATAGCGGGAGGGGTGAGACCCAGTACTTC.

V gene TRBV30 combines with J gene TRBJ2-7, with a tentative D call TRBD2 (5 bases). The CDR3 has 14 amino acids. CDR1 and CDR2 (germline): GTSNPN, SVGIG (reference sequence). Trimming removed 0 bases at V and 0 bases at J, with 9 bases between. The CDR3: CAWSVVGVSYEQYF. The CDR3 DNA reads TGTGCCTGGAGTGTAGTGGGAGTCTCCTACGAGCAGTACTTC.

The rearrangement uses TRBV30 and TRBJ2-2, with D perhaps matching TRBD2 (6 bases). The CDR3 loop spans 14 amino acids. The germline CDR1 and CDR2 sequences are GTSNPN and SVGIG (reference sequence). V lost 2 bases, J lost 4 bases, and 11 bases lay in between. Here the CDR3 reads CAWSPGGFTGELFF. The CDR3 DNA follows: TGTGCCTGGAGTCCAGGAGGGTTCACCGGGGAGCTGTTTTTT. The variable domain in full, completed from reference TRBV30 and TRBJ2-2, reads SQTIHQWPATLVQPVGSPLSLECTVEGTSNPNLYWYRQAAGRGLQLLFYSVGIGQISSEVPQNLSASRPQDRQFILSSKKLLLSDSGFYLCAWSPGGFTGELFFGEGSRLTVL.

This clone was found many times. For the CDR3, the DNA is TGTGCCAGCAGCTATTTAGCCAGCTACGAGCAGTACTTC. Amino acids: CASSYLASYEQYF. The V and J genes are TRBV7-2 and TRBJ2-7; D remains unclear. With 4 bases removed from V and 3 bases from J, the gap between germline ends came to 10 bases. Per the germline V gene, CDR1 is SGHTA and CDR2 is FQGNSA. The CDR3 contains 13 residues. The whole variable domain, filled in from reference TRBV7-2 and TRBJ2-7, reads GAGVSQSPSNKVTEKGKDVELRCDPISGHTALYWYRQSLGQGLEFLIYFQGNSAPDKSGLPSDRFSAERTGGSVSTLTIQRTQQEDSAVYLCASSYLASYEQYFGPGTRLTVT.

This clone occurred many times. The rearrangement links TRBV28 to TRBJ2-7; 8 bases fit TRBD2. The V gene end was trimmed by 7 bases and the J gene end by 2 bases; junction bases not matched to a gene: 7. Germline values: CDR1 MDHEN, CDR2 SYDVKM. CDR3 length equals 14 residues. The CDR3 DNA sequence: TGTGCCAGCACGGGGGGGGGGCGCCCCTACGAGCAGTACTTC. Encoded protein: CASTGGGRPYEQYF.

In its sample, this clone was seen a few times. Other DNA sequences in this specimen translate into the identical CDR3. J is TRBJ2-6 and V is TRBV7-3; D is uncertain. Trimming removed 3 bases from V and 0 bases from J, with 6 bases in between. The germline V gene encodes CDR1 SGHTA and CDR2 FQGTGA. This CDR3 is 15 amino acids long. CDR3 sequence: CASSLSLSGANVLTF. The CDR3 DNA reads as TGTGCCAGCAGCTTGAGTCTCTCTGGGGCCAACGTCCTGACTTTC.

The V and J genes are TRBV6-4 and TRBJ1-1, with 7 bases identical to TRBD1. V lost 10 bases and J lost 1; bases outside the gene matches: 6. Per germline, CDR1 MRHNA and CDR2 SNTAGT. There are 13 residues in the CDR3. The CDR3 DNA is TGTGCCACCGACCGGGACAGGAACACTGAAGCTTTCTTT. Translated, it gives CATDRDRNTEAFF.

This clone was counted ten times or more. The V call is TRBV7-3, the J call TRBJ2-1; 13 bases are a match to TRBD2. Trimming removed 1 base from V and 4 bases from J; junction bases left unmatched: 4. Germline CDR1 SGHTA, CDR2 FQGTGA. The length of the CDR3 is 17 residues. In nucleotides, the CDR3 is TGTGCCAGCAGCTTAATGACTAGCGGGAGGAAGTACAATGAGCAGTTCTTC. Its translation: CASSLMTSGRKYNEQFF. Looking up the rest from reference TRBV7-3 and TRBJ2-1 gives the full variable domain: GAGVSQTPSNKVTEKGKYVELRCDPISGHTALYWYRQSLGQGPEFLIYFQGTGAADDSGLPNDRFFAVRPEGSVSTLKIQRTERGDSAVYLCASSLMTSGRKYNEQFFGPGTRLTVL.

This clone was seen repeatedly, ten times or more. This rearrangement joins TRBV30 to TRBJ1-5; D possibly corresponds to TRBD1 (5 bases). CDR3 length: 13 residues. Deletions cut 3 bases from V and 8 bases from J, with 14 bases between. Germline CDR1 and CDR2: GTSNPN and SVGIG (reference sequence). In DNA, the CDR3 is TGTGCCTGGAGCCCCCAGGGAGTTGAGCCCCAGCATTTT. It translates to CAWSPQGVEPQHF. The variable domain in full, completed from reference TRBV30 and TRBJ1-5, reads SQTIHQWPATLVQPVGSPLSLECTVEGTSNPNLYWYRQAAGRGLQLLFYSVGIGQISSEVPQNLSASRPQDRQFILSSKKLLLSDSGFYLCAWSPQGVEPQHFGDGTRLSIL.

The table lists this clone with many counts. V gene TRBV12-5 combines with J gene TRBJ2-7; 11 bases agree with TRBD2. This CDR3 is built from 16 residues. V shed 0 bases, J shed 5 bases, and the junction held 6 bases outside the gene matches. The germline V gene encodes CDR1 LGHNT and CDR2 FRNRAP. This CDR3 is CASGLVASGRLDEQYF. CDR3 in DNA: TGTGCTAGTGGTTTGGTGGCTAGCGGGAGGCTGGACGAGCAGTACTTC.

The sample holds many counts of this clone. The V gene is TRBV28, the J gene TRBJ1-2, with D possibly TRBD1 on 5 matching bases. Germline CDR1 is MDHEN and CDR2 is SYDVKM. The CDR3 spans 15 residues. V was cut by 2 bases and J by 0 bases, with 10 bases left in between. CDR3 coding DNA: TGTGCCAGCAGTTTAGGGGGGGGGACTAACTATGGCTACACCTTC. Protein product: CASSLGGGTNYGYTF.

V is TRBV5-1 and J is TRBJ2-7; 7 bases map to TRBD2. Germline CDR1 SGHRS, CDR2 YFSETQ. After removal of 4 bases from V and 7 bases from J, the junction contained 14 bases not matched to a gene. The CDR3 is 15 residues long. The CDR3 reads CASSQGLSGGSEQYF. CDR3 DNA: TGCGCCAGCAGCCAGGGACTATCTGGAGGGAGTGAGCAGTACTTC.

This clone appeared many times. This chain links TRBV5-1 with TRBJ1-6; 7 bases align to TRBD1. From germline, CDR1 is SGHRS and CDR2 YFSETQ. This CDR3 is built from 13 residues. Trimming cost V 7 bases and J 10 bases; bases outside gene matches: 8. The CDR3, as DNA: TGCGCCAGCTCTGAGGGGGCAGAATCACCCCTCCACTTT. This gives the protein CASSEGAESPLHF.

This clone was detected many times. The chain carries TRBV2 and TRBJ1-5; 7 bases align to TRBD1. Per the germline V gene, CDR1 is SNHLY and CDR2 is FYNNEI. Trimming at V came to 7 bases and at J to 6 bases, leaving 6 bases not matched to a gene. This CDR3 has 13 amino acids. CDR3 in amino acids: CASKDRAGQPQHF. CDR3 sequence (DNA): TGTGCCAGCAAAGACAGGGCGGGTCAGCCCCAGCATTTT.

This clone was detected ten times or more. The rearrangement uses TRBV5-1 and TRBJ2-7, with 9 bases identical to TRBD1. CDR1 is SGHRS and CDR2 is YFSETQ in the germline V gene. There are 14 residues in the CDR3. V shed 4 bases and J 4 bases; nucleotides not matched to a gene: 6. The CDR3 region is CASSGGQGRYEQYF. The CDR3 DNA sequence: TGCGCCAGCAGCGGCGGACAGGGGAGGTACGAGCAGTACTTC.

This clone has at least ten counts. The rearrangement joins TRBV6-4 to TRBJ2-1; 8 bases match TRBD2. Germline CDR1 is MRHNA and CDR2 is SNTAGT. The V gene end was trimmed by 4 bases and the J gene end by 4 bases; junction bases not matched to a gene: 3. This CDR3 is built from 14 residues. The CDR3 region is CASSAAGGYNEQFF. The CDR3 region has the DNA TGTGCCAGCAGTGCCGCGGGAGGTTACAATGAGCAGTTCTTC.

This clone was picked up many times. V is TRBV29-1 and J is TRBJ1-5; unclear D gene. The V gene's germline CDR1 is SQVTM and CDR2 ANQGSEA. V was shortened by 7 bases and J by 5 bases, with 6 bases between the two germline ends. This CDR3 is built from 10 residues. The CDR3 DNA reads as TGCAGCGCCCGTGATCAGCCCCAGCATTTT. Translated: CSARDQPQHF. The full variable domain, its missing parts supplied by reference TRBV29-1 and TRBJ1-5, is SAVISQKPSRDICQRGTSLTIQCQVDSQVTMMFWYRQQPGQSLTLIATANQGSEATYESGFVIDKFPISRPNLTFSTLTVSNMSPEDSSIYLCSARDQPQHFGDGTRLSIL.

The chain employs TRBV6-1 and TRBJ1-3; maybe TRBD1 (6 bases). Trimming removed 4 bases at V and 0 bases at J, with 10 bases between. In germline, CDR1 is MNHNS, CDR2 SASEGT. CDR3 length: 15 amino acids. CDR3 loop: CASSGGTLSGNTIYF. CDR3 bases: TGTGCCAGCAGTGGGGGGACACTCTCTGGAAACACCATATATTTT.

This clone qualifies as medium-sized. V and J are TRBV27 and TRBJ2-2; 14 nucleotides match TRBD2. V gave up 6 bases and J gave up 6 bases; unmatched junction bases: 3. Germline values: CDR1 MNHEY, CDR2 SMNVEV (reference sequence). This CDR3 spans 15 amino acids. DNA for the CDR3: TGTGCCAGCAGGGGACTAGCGGGAGCCCCCGGGGAGCTGTTTTTT. Translating gives CASRGLAGAPGELFF.